This T cell receptor beta chain appears in the sequencing data of a study of CD8 T cells in Susac syndrome. Study outcomes and limitations: Regarding the TCR sequencing and HLA analysis, the study admitted that a relatively small number of individuals were involved.

When the RNA was reverse transcribed, random hexamers were used with an input of roughly 0.45 to 1 ug. Coverage of TCR beta CDR3 amplification by immunoSEQ multiplex PCR extended to 54 Vbeta and 13 Jbeta. TCRdb re-called the immunoSEQ multiplex PCR reads through MiXCR, storing one row per CDR3 protein. The profile covers more than 55,000 distinct CDR3 sequences, with roughly 94% appearing a single time and about 0.26% taken by the ten largest. Matching for age and sex applied to the controls, who were healthy donors. Isolation of CD8+ and CD4+ T cells was performed negatively, whereas enrichment of TEMRA cells was done by FACS. With regard to this clonotype: Its antigen is undetermined.

Germline values: CDR1 MDHEN, CDR2 SYDVKM. CDR3 size: 14 residues. V shed 6 bases and J shed 2 bases, with 14 bases lying between them. This chain uses TRBV28 with TRBJ2-7; D gene uncertain. This clonotype was sampled from a human donor in good health. The sample was CD8+ T cells from PBMCs. The CDR3 DNA reads TGTGCCAGCAGCCCAACCCAAACCCCCTACGAGCAGTACTTC. Translation: CASSPTQTPYEQYF.